The 27 T cell receptor beta chains listed next were all sequenced from one sample in a study of T cells in localized non-small cell lung cancer. Profiling relied on immunoSEQ multiplex PCR, and the TCRdb table lists in-frame clones only, not all of them. The sample consists of approximately 11,000 clones, around 82% of them appearing once. Sequencing was performed on peripheral blood mononuclear cells, taken before any cancer treatment. The receptors originated from a female donor older than 55 with stage II lung adenocarcinoma.

The chain carries TRBV6-6 and TRBJ1-1; maybe TRBD1 (6 bases). The CDR3 is 15 amino acids. CDR1 and CDR2 (germline): MNHNY, SVGAGI (reference sequence). V dropped 2 bases and J dropped 4 bases, with 14 bases sitting between them. Written as DNA, the CDR3 is TGTGCCAGCAGTTACGGGGGCTCCGGAGGCACTGAAGCTTTCTTT. This translates into CASSYGGSGGTEAFF.

The chain is built from TRBV2 and TRBJ2-5; tentatively, D is TRBD2 (6 bases). There are 15 residues in the CDR3. The ends were cut back, 2 bases at V and 4 bases at J, with 14 bases in the middle. Germline V CDR1 and CDR2: SNHLY, FYNNEI. The CDR3 bases are TGTGCCAGCAGTGAACAGGGCGGGCGGGGAGAGACCCAGTACTTC. Encoded protein: CASSEQGGRGETQYF.

CDR3 DNA sequence: TGTGCCAGCAGTTTACCCGGGACAGGGATACTAAGTAACACCTTC. Translated: CASSLPGTGILSNTF. This sequence joins TRBV28 and TRBJ1-2, with TRBD1 identical over 9 bases. The CDR3 covers 15 residues. CDR1 and CDR2 from the germline V gene are MDHEN and SYDVKM. The V and J ends lost 2 bases and 12 bases, in that order; junction bases with no gene match: 13.

The chain combines TRBV5-5 with TRBJ1-2, with TRBD1 matching over 8 bases. There are 16 residues in the CDR3. J gave up 2 bases and V 3 bases, and 9 bases lay outside the gene matches. Germline lookup yields CDR1 SGHKS and CDR2 YYEKEE (reference sequence). The CDR3 sequence is CASSSLGQGLNYGYTF. CDR3 DNA: TGTGCCAGCAGCTCTCTCGGACAGGGTTTAAACTATGGCTACACCTTC.

The genes are TRBV27 and TRBJ2-7, with TRBD2 matching 9 bases. The junction had 15 bases not matched to a gene; V was cut back by 5 bases and J by 7 bases. Germline CDR1 and CDR2: MNHEY and SMNVEV (reference sequence). There are 16 residues in the CDR3. Here the CDR3 DNA reads TGTGCCAGCAGTAGATCTAGCGGGACCAGATTGGGGGAGCAGTACTTC. It is translated as CASSRSSGTRLGEQYF.

The chain employs TRBV7-2 and TRBJ1-2, with D possibly matching TRBD1 (5 bases). Germline V lookup: CDR1 SGHTA, CDR2 FQGNSA. The length of the CDR3 is 14 residues. Trimming pared 2 bases from V and 8 bases from J, leaving 15 bases between. The CDR3 DNA follows: TGTGCCAGCAGCTTAAGACCGTGGCAGGGCGGCTACACCTTC. The encoded protein is CASSLRPWQGGYTF.

J is TRBJ1-6 and V is TRBV28, with 8 bases fitting TRBD1. The CDR3 runs to 17 residues. J was trimmed by 7 bases and V by 6 bases; bases with no gene match: 14. Germline CDR1 and CDR2: MDHEN and SYDVKM. The DNA for the CDR3 is TGTGCCAGCAGCCCGACCCTCGAGGACAGGGCGAATTCACCCCTCCACTTT. Translating it yields CASSPTLEDRANSPLHF.

V and J are TRBV10-3 and TRBJ2-1; 11 bases fit TRBD2. After removal of 3 bases from V and 2 bases from J, the junction contained 6 bases not matched to a gene. Germline V gene lookup returns CDR1 ENHRY and CDR2 SYGVKD. There are 17 residues in the CDR3. CDR3 bases: TGTGCCATCAGTGATTATAGCGGGGGGGCCGCCTACAATGAGCAGTTCTTC. It codes for CAISDYSGGAAYNEQFF.

The V call is TRBV28, the J call TRBJ1-5; TRBD1 is a possible D gene (6 bases). This CDR3 has 15 residues. The ends were cut back, 1 base at V and 2 bases at J, with 9 bases in the middle. Germline CDR1 reads MDHEN; CDR2 reads SYDVKM. The CDR3 nucleotides read TGTGCCAGCAGTTTATCCGCAGGGGGCAATCAGCCCCAGCATTTT. Amino acid sequence: CASSLSAGGNQPQHF.

The genes are TRBV5-1 and TRBJ2-2; D tentatively fits TRBD1 or TRBD2 (5 bases each). CDR1 is SGHRS, CDR2 YFSETQ, per germline. This CDR3 spans 16 amino acids. The V gene lost 2 bases and the J gene lost 6 bases, with 17 bases spanning the gap. The CDR3 nucleotides read TGCGCCAGCAGCTTACAACCCCACATGGGGGCCGGGGAGCTGTTTTTT. As protein: CASSLQPHMGAGELFF.

The J gene is TRBJ1-6, the V gene TRBV19, with D unclear. V was shortened by 1 base and J by 13 bases, with 11 bases between the two germline ends. Germline V CDR1 and CDR2: LNHDA, SQIVND (reference sequence). This CDR3 has 13 amino acids. CDR3 DNA sequence: TGTGCCAGTAGTATAGGACCCTCCTCGCCCCTCCACTTT. Residues: CASSIGPSSPLHF.

This chain links TRBV7-9 with TRBJ2-5; the D is unclear. The length of the CDR3 is 13 residues. The germline V gene encodes CDR1 SEHNR and CDR2 FQNEAQ (reference sequence). The V gene lost 3 bases and the J gene lost 5 bases, with 10 bases spanning the gap. In nucleotides, the CDR3 is TGTGCCAGCAGCTTCAAGGGTATGGAGACCCAGTACTTC. Protein: CASSFKGMETQYF.

CDR3 loop: CAWSPPLYNEQFF. DNA for the CDR3: TGTGCCTGGAGTCCACCCTTATACAATGAGCAGTTCTTC. The chain has TRBV30 and TRBJ2-1; D ambiguous. V lost 2 bases to trimming and J lost 4 bases, with 9 bases between them. Germline V gene data show CDR1 as GTSNPN and CDR2 as SVGIG (reference sequence). The CDR3 extends over 13 amino acids. Complete variable domain (other parts from reference TRBV30 and TRBJ2-1): SQTIHQWPATLVQPVGSPLSLECTVEGTSNPNLYWYRQAAGRGLQLLFYSVGIGQISSEVPQNLSASRPQDRQFILSSKKLLLSDSGFYLCAWSPPLYNEQFFGPGTRLTVL.

The chain joins TRBV18 to TRBJ1-2, with 7 bases aligning to TRBD1. Germline loops: CDR1 KGHSH, CDR2 LQKENI. CDR3 size: 13 residues. With V trimmed by 8 bases and J by 4 bases, 7 bases remained unmatched. CDR3 coding DNA: TGTGCCAGCCGCACAGGGGACGGCTATGGCTACACCTTC. It is translated as CASRTGDGYGYTF.

CDR3: CSGTSYNEQFF. CDR3 sequence (DNA): TGCAGCGGGACTAGCTACAATGAGCAGTTCTTC. This chain uses TRBV20-1 with TRBJ2-1; 8 positions agree with TRBD2. CDR1 and CDR2 from the germline V gene are DFQATT and SNEGSKA (reference sequence). CDR3 length equals 11 residues.

The rearrangement links TRBV4-1 to TRBJ2-7; D might be TRBD1 or TRBD2, each matching 5 bases. There are 16 residues in the CDR3. Germline CDR1 MGHRA, CDR2 YSYEKL. Deletions cut 0 bases from V and 2 bases from J, with 14 bases between. The CDR3 sequence: CASSQERQPSPYEQYF. CDR3 nucleotide sequence: TGCGCCAGCAGCCAAGAACGACAGCCTAGCCCCTACGAGCAGTACTTC.

This chain links TRBV7-8 with TRBJ2-6; TRBD1 agrees at 11 bases. J was trimmed by 2 bases and V by 2 bases; bases with no gene match: 8. CDR1 and CDR2 (germline): SGHVS, FQNEAQ. CDR3 length: 19 residues. In nucleotides, the CDR3 is TGTGCCAGCAGCTTACGGGACAGGGGGAGTTTGGCTGGGGCCAACGTCCTGACTTTC. Translation gives CASSLRDRGSLAGANVLTF.

V and J are TRBV5-6 and TRBJ2-7; TRBD2 matches at 8 bases. CDR1 is SGHDT, CDR2 YYEEEE, per germline. There are 15 residues in the CDR3. V was pared by 0 bases and J by 6 bases, with 8 bases of the junction left unmatched. The CDR3 protein is CASSLVTSGLGEQYF. The CDR3 DNA follows: TGTGCCAGCAGCTTGGTAACTAGCGGTCTGGGCGAGCAGTACTTC. The variable domain in full, with the rest retrieved from reference TRBV5-6 and TRBJ2-7, is DAGVTQSPTHLIKTRGQQVTLRCSPKSGHDTVSWYQQALGQGPQFIFQYYEEEERQRGNFPDRFSGHQFPNYSSELNVNALLLGDSALYLCASSLVTSGLGEQYFGPGTRLTVT.

This chain links TRBV28 with TRBJ1-3; D gene uncertain. V lost 5 bases and J lost 2, with 16 bases in between. CDR3 size: 16 residues. Germline V gene lookup returns CDR1 MDHEN and CDR2 SYDVKM. The CDR3: CASSHRTGRTGNTIYF. CDR3 nucleotide sequence: TGTGCCAGCAGTCACCGAACCGGGCGAACTGGAAACACCATATATTTT. Supplemented by reference TRBV28 and TRBJ1-3, the full variable domain reads DVKVTQSSRYLVKRTGEKVFLECVQDMDHENMFWYRQDPGLGLRLIYFSYDVKMKEKGDIPEGYSVSREKKERFSLILESASTNQTSMYLCASSHRTGRTGNTIYFGEGSWLTVV.

This clone was counted only a few times. The chain is built from TRBV4-2 and TRBJ2-2; 8 nucleotides align to TRBD2. The CDR3 spans 18 residues. J lost 4 bases, V lost 1 base, and 11 bases had no gene match. Germline CDR1 reads LGHNA; CDR2 reads YNFKEQ. CDR3 sequence reads: CASSQGRARSGSTGELFF. CDR3 nucleotide sequence: TGTGCCAGCAGCCAAGGAAGGGCTAGGAGCGGGAGCACCGGGGAGCTGTTTTTT.

This clone occurred once. The rearrangement links TRBV30 to TRBJ2-5, with a possible D match to TRBD2 (7 bases). The germline CDR1 and CDR2 sequences are GTSNPN and SVGIG (reference sequence). This CDR3 is built from 12 residues. CDR3: CTWGGPRETQYF. The CDR3, as DNA: TGTACGTGGGGGGGGCCGAGAGAGACCCAGTACTTC.

This clone was observed once. The CDR3 spells CASSEIPRGSPLHF. The CDR3 region has the DNA TGTGCCAGCAGTGAAATCCCCAGGGGGTCACCCCTCCACTTT. The chain couples TRBV2 to TRBJ1-6; 7 positions agree with TRBD1. Germline CDR1 is SNHLY and CDR2 is FYNNEI. The V gene end was trimmed by 2 bases and the J gene end by 10 bases; junction bases not matched to a gene: 5. This CDR3 contains 14 residues.

The chain uses TRBV5-1 and TRBJ2-7; a possible D gene is TRBD1 (6 bases). The CDR3 is 15 residues long. Germline V gene data show CDR1 as SGHRS and CDR2 as YFSETQ. The germline V and J ends were trimmed by 0 bases and 5 bases, with 15 bases remaining between them. The CDR3: CASSLGDTVGNEQYF. The DNA of the CDR3 is TGCGCCAGCAGCTTGGGGGACACGGTGGGGAACGAGCAGTACTTC.

The chain is built from TRBV18 and TRBJ1-2; D not certain. This CDR3 has 14 residues. Germline values: CDR1 KGHSH, CDR2 LQKENI. The V end lost 3 bases, the J end lost 2 bases, and 10 bases lay between the germline ends. In DNA form, the CDR3 reads TGTGCCAGCTCACCGCAAGGGAGGAACTATGGCTACACCTTC. Amino acid sequence: CASSPQGRNYGYTF.

V and J are TRBV6-5 and TRBJ1-2; TRBD1 matches at 12 bases. There are 15 residues in the CDR3. The ends lost 7 bases at V and 8 bases at J; junction bases unmatched: 11. Germline V gene lookup returns CDR1 MNHEY and CDR2 SVGAGI. CDR3 protein: CASTDFGTGGRGYTF. The CDR3 DNA is TGTGCCAGCACTGACTTTGGGACAGGGGGCCGCGGCTACACCTTC.

The V gene is TRBV5-1, the J gene TRBJ1-2; D is undetermined. The CDR3 consists of 12 residues. Germline assignment: CDR1 SGHRS and CDR2 YFSETQ. V gave up 0 bases and J gave up 6 bases, with 6 bases separating them. The CDR3 reads CASSLDADGYTF. The DNA for the CDR3 is TGCGCCAGCAGCTTGGATGCGGATGGCTACACCTTC.

The chain links TRBV2 to TRBJ1-2; D ambiguous. V lost 2 bases and J 2 bases, leaving 0 bases between the germline ends. Germline CDR1 and CDR2: SNHLY and FYNNEI. The length of the CDR3 is 11 residues. CDR3 nucleotides: TGTGCCAGCAGTGAAAACTATGGCTACACCTTC. Amino acids: CASSENYGYTF.